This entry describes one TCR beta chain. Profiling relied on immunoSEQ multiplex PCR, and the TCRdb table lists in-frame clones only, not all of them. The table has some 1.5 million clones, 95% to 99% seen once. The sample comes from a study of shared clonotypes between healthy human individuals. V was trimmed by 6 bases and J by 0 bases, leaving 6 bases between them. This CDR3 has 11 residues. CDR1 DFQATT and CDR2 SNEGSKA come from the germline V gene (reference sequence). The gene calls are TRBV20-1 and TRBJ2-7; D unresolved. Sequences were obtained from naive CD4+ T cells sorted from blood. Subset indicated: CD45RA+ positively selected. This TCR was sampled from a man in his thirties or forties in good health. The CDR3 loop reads CSAKYSYEQYF. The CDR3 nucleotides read TGCAGTGCAAAGTACTCCTACGAGCAGTACTTC.